The T cell receptor (beta chain) under discussion was sequenced for a study of blood T cell repertoires in COVID-19. Study-level background: Sources were T cells, B-cell-depleted T cells, or PBMCs; the material itself was cDNA or gDNA.

Only one count was recorded for this clone. Method: immunoSEQ multiplex PCR; TCRdb's copy keeps in-frame clones and lacks some. The table has 80,000 to 90,000 clones, roughly 87% seen once. The germline V gene encodes CDR1 MNHEY and CDR2 SVGAGI. The V end was cut by 6 bases, the J end by 6 bases, with 15 bases between. The CDR3 totals 15 residues. The clonotype was recovered from a man in his fifties or sixties with acute or convalescent COVID-19. The J gene is TRBJ1-6, the V gene TRBV6-5, with D possibly being TRBD1 (6 bases). Sequencing was carried out using peripheral blood. CDR3 in DNA: TGTGCCAGCAGGTCGGGGGGCGGCGGTAATTCACCCCTCCACTTT. Protein sequence: CASRSGGGGNSPLHF.